The 31 T cell receptor beta chains in this list originate from one sample, sequenced in a study of radiation and T cells in renal cell carcinoma. Documented time point: blood 2 weeks post-SBRT. Treatment described: 15 Gy SBRT to primary tumor, nephrectomy 4 weeks later. Generated by immunoSEQ multiplex PCR, the TCRdb table keeps only in-frame clones and is missing some. The sample consists of roughly 130,000 clones, about 88% of them appearing once. This sample comprised blood, obtained from a patient whose treatment included radiotherapy and nephrectomy. These receptors were collected from a woman aged 70-85 years with renal cell carcinoma.

The rearrangement joins TRBV28 to TRBJ2-7; 7 bases map to TRBD1. The junction had 6 bases not matched to a gene; V was cut back by 4 bases and J by 0 bases. The V gene's germline CDR1 is MDHEN and CDR2 SYDVKM. The CDR3 sequence is 15 residues long. DNA for the CDR3: TGTGCCAGCAGTTCGAGGACAGGCTTCTCCTACGAGCAGTACTTC. It codes for CASSSRTGFSYEQYF. Together with reference TRBV28 and TRBJ2-7, the CDR3 gives the full variable domain: DVKVTQSSRYLVKRTGEKVFLECVQDMDHENMFWYRQDPGLGLRLIYFSYDVKMKEKGDIPEGYSVSREKKERFSLILESASTNQTSMYLCASSSRTGFSYEQYFGPGTRLTVT.

The chain carries TRBV2 and TRBJ1-1, with a tentative D call TRBD1 (5 bases). Trimming stripped 5 bases from V and 11 bases from J, with 15 bases between. CDR1 is SNHLY and CDR2 is FYNNEI in the germline V gene. The CDR3 runs 12 residues. CDR3 DNA sequence: TGTGCCAGCAGTTCCTCAGGGCGGTGGGCTTTCTTT. Residues: CASSSSGRWAFF.

The chain links TRBV19 to TRBJ1-5, with TRBD1 identical over 7 bases. The CDR3 totals 12 residues. V shed 10 bases, J shed 2 bases, and the junction held 2 bases outside the gene matches. From germline, CDR1 is LNHDA and CDR2 SQIVND (reference sequence). CDR3 DNA sequence: TGTGCCACGACAGGGCGCAATCAGCCCCAGCATTTT. Translation: CATTGRNQPQHF.

V and J are TRBV6-5 and TRBJ2-7; the match to TRBD1 covers 7 bases. V was clipped by 2 bases and J by 5 bases; unmatched bases: 0. Germline lookup yields CDR1 MNHEY and CDR2 SVGAGI. The length of the CDR3 is 12 residues. CDR3 protein: CASSYRGHEQYF. CDR3 in DNA: TGTGCCAGCAGTTACAGGGGGCACGAGCAGTACTTC.

The rearrangement links TRBV27 to TRBJ2-7; D is possibly TRBD1 (5 bases). Trimming removed 3 bases from V and 6 bases from J, with 9 bases in between. The length of the CDR3 is 12 residues. Germline V gene sequence: CDR1 MNHEY, CDR2 SMNVEV (reference sequence). CDR3 protein: CASSFSGREQYF. The CDR3 DNA reads TGTGCCAGCAGTTTTTCAGGGCGCGAGCAGTACTTC.

This chain links TRBV19 with TRBJ2-2; unclear D gene. The CDR3 spans 17 residues. V was clipped by 3 bases and J by 3 bases, with 17 bases between them. Germline values: CDR1 LNHDA, CDR2 SQIVND (reference sequence). CDR3 DNA sequence: TGTGCCAGTAGTATCCATTCTGGTAGCAGTTACACCGGGGAGCTGTTTTTT. This sequence encodes CASSIHSGSSYTGELFF.

This clone was detected only once. This chain links TRBV14 with TRBJ1-2; 7 bases match TRBD1. The CDR3 sequence is 15 residues long. The junction had 5 bases not matched to a gene; V was cut back by 0 bases and J by 4 bases. Germline V lookup: CDR1 SGHDN, CDR2 FVKESK. The CDR3 protein is CASSQDRGGSYGYTF. CDR3 DNA sequence: TGTGCCAGCAGCCAAGACAGGGGGGGTAGCTATGGCTACACCTTC.

The chain combines TRBV6-1 with TRBJ2-1, with TRBD2 matching over 8 bases. The V segment lost 8 bases and the J segment 9 bases; nucleotides outside the gene matches: 12. In germline, CDR1 is MNHNS, CDR2 SASEGT. The CDR3 covers 14 residues. The CDR3 coding sequence is TGTGCCAGCTCGAGTAGCGGGAAGGGGAGTGAGCAGTTCTTC. It specifies CASSSSGKGSEQFF.

The chain uses TRBV4-3 and TRBJ2-1; 10 nucleotides agree with TRBD2. The CDR3 is made up of 20 amino acids. V was pared by 3 bases and J by 2 bases, with 16 bases of the junction left unmatched. Germline V gene data show CDR1 as LGHNA and CDR2 as YSLEER. Here the CDR3 reads CASSHRATSGSSTTYNEQFF. DNA for the CDR3: TGCGCCAGCAGCCACCGCGCGACTAGCGGGTCGTCCACTACCTACAATGAGCAGTTCTTC.

This clone was recorded once. This chain connects TRBV6-4 to TRBJ2-2, with D tentatively TRBD2 (5 bases). From germline, CDR1 is MRHNA and CDR2 SNTAGT. The CDR3 sequence is 14 residues long. V lost 4 bases and J lost 4, with 10 bases in between. In DNA form, the CDR3 reads TGTGCCAGCAGTGCCGGGGTCGGCACCGGGGAGCTGTTTTTT. It encodes CASSAGVGTGELFF.

The V call is TRBV5-8, the J call TRBJ2-7; TRBD1 aligns across 11 bases. From germline, CDR1 is SGHTS and CDR2 YDEGEE. Unmatched junction bases numbered 11, after V lost 2 bases and J lost 7 bases. The CDR3 length is 16 residues. CDR3 in DNA: TGTGCCAGCAGCTTTAGGGCCCCAGGACAGGGGGCAGAGCAGTACTTC. Amino acids: CASSFRAPGQGAEQYF.

The V gene is TRBV2, the J gene TRBJ2-1, with 7 bases that match TRBD2. Unmatched junction bases numbered 8, after V lost 0 bases and J lost 6 bases. The CDR3 length is 16 residues. Germline CDR1 is SNHLY and CDR2 is FYNNEI. This chain's CDR3 is CASSEARLAVSNEQFF. The DNA of the CDR3 is TGTGCCAGCAGTGAAGCGAGGCTAGCGGTATCCAATGAGCAGTTCTTC.

The chain links TRBV6-5 to TRBJ2-2; 8 nucleotides line up with TRBD1. This CDR3 spans 14 amino acids. Germline V gene lookup returns CDR1 MNHEY and CDR2 SVGAGI. The J segment lost 6 bases and the V segment lost 2 bases, leaving 2 bases of the junction unmatched. The CDR3 spells CASSYRTGSGELFF. DNA for the CDR3: TGTGCCAGCAGTTACCGGACAGGGTCCGGGGAGCTGTTTTTT.

The rearrangement joins TRBV7-3 to TRBJ2-3; 9 nucleotides line up with TRBD1. The V gene end was trimmed by 4 bases and the J gene end by 0 bases; junction bases not matched to a gene: 14. This CDR3 has 19 amino acids. CDR1 and CDR2 (germline): SGHTA, FQGTGA. The CDR3 loop reads CASSSTIPQGARSTDTQYF. CDR3 bases: TGTGCCAGCAGCTCGACTATTCCACAGGGGGCGCGGAGCACAGATACGCAGTATTTT. The variable domain in full, with the rest retrieved from reference TRBV7-3 and TRBJ2-3, is GAGVSQTPSNKVTEKGKYVELRCDPISGHTALYWYRQSLGQGPEFLIYFQGTGAADDSGLPNDRFFAVRPEGSVSTLKIQRTERGDSAVYLCASSSTIPQGARSTDTQYFGPGTRLTVL.

The V gene is TRBV7-2, the J gene TRBJ1-2; TRBD1 is a possible D gene (6 bases). Germline CDR1 is SGHTA and CDR2 is FQGNSA. The CDR3 consists of 14 residues. V was clipped by 2 bases and J by 6 bases, with 13 bases between them. CDR3 DNA sequence: TGTGCCAGCAGCTTATCCCGGGACAAGAATGGCTACACCTTC. It yields the protein CASSLSRDKNGYTF.

The chain combines TRBV4-2 with TRBJ2-3, with 8 bases aligning to TRBD1. Germline V gives CDR1 LGHNA, CDR2 YNFKEQ. This CDR3 has 16 amino acids. J was trimmed by 4 bases and V by 1 base; bases with no gene match: 7. As DNA, the CDR3 is TGTGCCAGCAGCCAAGGTTTGGACAGGGCGGCAGATACGCAGTATTTT. Protein sequence: CASSQGLDRAADTQYF.

CDR3 nucleotide sequence: TGTGCCAGCAGCCTAGACTGGACAGGGGCCTATGGCTACACCTTC. Its protein product is CASSLDWTGAYGYTF. V gene TRBV5-8 combines with J gene TRBJ1-2; 9 bases fit TRBD1. The CDR3 length is 15 residues. Losses at the gene ends were 4 bases for V and 4 bases for J; bases not matched to a gene: 8. CDR1 is SGHTS, CDR2 YDEGEE, per germline.

This clone was seen just once. The genes are TRBV19 and TRBJ2-1; TRBD2 matches 9 bases. Per the germline V gene, CDR1 is LNHDA and CDR2 is SQIVND (reference sequence). Losses at the gene ends were 8 bases for V and 4 bases for J; bases not matched to a gene: 9. The CDR3 is 15 amino acids. CDR3 sequence reads: CASRFSGGPYNEQFF. As DNA, the CDR3 is TGTGCCAGTCGTTTTAGCGGGGGCCCGTACAATGAGCAGTTCTTC.

This clone turned up a few times. The chain uses TRBV7-3 and TRBJ2-1, with 7 bases fitting TRBD1. V trimming: 5 bases; J trimming: 9 bases; junction bases outside the gene matches: 4. Germline lookup yields CDR1 SGHTA and CDR2 FQGTGA. CDR3 length: 12 amino acids. The DNA of the CDR3 is TGTGCCAGCAGCAGTACAGGGGTTGAGCAGTTCTTC. Its protein is CASSSTGVEQFF.

This clone was recorded only once. J is TRBJ2-1 and V is TRBV28, with 11 bases fitting TRBD2. V shed 5 bases, J shed 15 bases, and the junction held 3 bases outside the gene matches. The CDR3 consists of 11 residues. CDR1 is MDHEN and CDR2 is SYDVKM in the germline V gene. Here the CDR3 reads CASSPGLAGFF. CDR3 in DNA: TGTGCCAGCAGTCCCGGACTAGCGGGGTTCTTC.

This sequence joins TRBV28 and TRBJ1-5; D remains unclear. The CDR3 has 15 residues. V lost 8 bases to trimming and J lost 0 bases, with 14 bases between them. In germline, CDR1 is MDHEN, CDR2 SYDVKM. The CDR3 here is CASGNSRYSNQPQHF. The CDR3, as DNA: TGTGCCAGCGGGAATAGTAGGTATAGCAATCAGCCCCAGCATTTT.

The V and J genes are TRBV7-3 and TRBJ1-1, with D possibly TRBD1 on 6 matching bases. The germline V gene has CDR1 SGHTA and CDR2 FQGTGA. CDR3 length: 11 amino acids. V was cut by 6 bases and J by 11 bases, with 13 bases left in between. The CDR3 protein is CASSSGQTAFF. CDR3 DNA: TGTGCCAGCAGTTCAGGACAGACCGCTTTCTTT.

This sequence joins TRBV6-6 and TRBJ2-7, with D hard to call. V lost 6 bases, J lost 2 bases, and 17 bases lay in between. Germline CDR1 and CDR2: MNHNY and SVGAGI (reference sequence). The CDR3 extends over 15 amino acids. The CDR3 is CASRPTALRAYEQYF. Here the CDR3 DNA reads TGTGCCAGCAGACCAACCGCCCTCCGGGCCTACGAGCAGTACTTC.

The rearrangement links TRBV28 to TRBJ1-5; 7 nucleotides agree with TRBD1. Germline V gives CDR1 MDHEN, CDR2 SYDVKM. V dropped 5 bases and J dropped 1; count of bases not matched to a gene: 5. The CDR3 covers 15 residues. CDR3 sequence: CASSLPGGSNQPQHF. CDR3 in DNA: TGTGCCAGCAGTCTCCCAGGGGGGAGCAATCAGCCCCAGCATTTT.

This sequence joins TRBV7-8 and TRBJ1-4, with TRBD1 matching over 8 bases. The CDR3 covers 14 residues. After removal of 1 base from V and 8 bases from J, the junction contained 3 bases not matched to a gene. Germline V gene lookup returns CDR1 SGHVS and CDR2 FQNEAQ. The CDR3 DNA is TGTGCCAGCAGCTTAGGGACAGGGTGGGAAAAACTGTTTTTT. Protein product: CASSLGTGWEKLFF. Combining the CDR3 with reference TRBV7-8 and TRBJ1-4 gives the whole variable domain GAGVSQSPRYKVAKRGQDVALRCDPISGHVSLFWYQQALGQGPEFLTYFQNEAQLDKSGLPSDRFFAERPEGSVSTLKIQRTQQEDSAVYLCASSLGTGWEKLFFGSGTQLSVL.

This clone occurred once. This chain uses TRBV7-8 with TRBJ1-1; possibly TRBD1 for D (5 bases). The CDR3 totals 15 residues. From germline, CDR1 is SGHVS and CDR2 FQNEAQ. V dropped 4 bases and J dropped 0 bases, with 12 bases sitting between them. The CDR3 DNA reads as TGTGCCAGCAGCTCATTTTCGGGGCTGAACACTGAAGCTTTCTTT. Protein sequence: CASSSFSGLNTEAFF. Full variable domain (remainder filled in from reference TRBV7-8 and TRBJ1-1): GAGVSQSPRYKVAKRGQDVALRCDPISGHVSLFWYQQALGQGPEFLTYFQNEAQLDKSGLPSDRFFAERPEGSVSTLKIQRTQQEDSAVYLCASSSFSGLNTEAFFGQGTRLTVV.

The chain recombines TRBV6-4 with TRBJ2-2; D is possibly TRBD2 (7 bases). The V end lost 0 bases, the J end lost 4 bases, and 18 bases lay between the germline ends. Per the germline V gene, CDR1 is MRHNA and CDR2 is SNTAGT. There are 18 residues in the CDR3. The DNA of the CDR3 is TGTGCCAGCAGTGACTCGGTCTTCGGGGGGCCAAGCACCGGGGAGCTGTTTTTT. Protein product: CASSDSVFGGPSTGELFF.

CDR3 coding DNA: TGCAGCGTTGAACCACCCCCATTGGGGGGCACTGAAGCTTTCTTT. This codes for CSVEPPPLGGTEAFF. The chain joins TRBV29-1 to TRBJ1-1, with D possibly TRBD1 on 5 matching bases. Trimming took 2 bases from V and 4 from J, leaving 17 bases between them. Germline loops: CDR1 SQVTM, CDR2 ANQGSEA. The CDR3 is 15 amino acids.

The rearrangement uses TRBV5-1 and TRBJ2-5; D is unclear. Germline V CDR1 and CDR2: SGHRS, YFSETQ. This CDR3 has 13 amino acids. V lost 4 bases and J 3 bases, leaving 10 bases between the germline ends. CDR3 in DNA: TGCGCCAGCAGCGCCTACCGGAAAGAGACCCAGTACTTC. It specifies CASSAYRKETQYF.

The chain recombines TRBV28 with TRBJ2-7; the D gene is possibly TRBD1 (6 bases). CDR1 is MDHEN, CDR2 SYDVKM, per germline. This CDR3 is built from 16 residues. Trimming left V 6 bases short and J 0 bases short, with 18 bases between. The chain's CDR3 is CASRLNGQLSSYEQYF. In DNA form, the CDR3 reads TGTGCCAGCAGGCTAAATGGACAGTTGAGCTCCTACGAGCAGTACTTC. The entire variable domain, with the rest obtained from reference TRBV28 and TRBJ2-7, is as follows: DVKVTQSSRYLVKRTGEKVFLECVQDMDHENMFWYRQDPGLGLRLIYFSYDVKMKEKGDIPEGYSVSREKKERFSLILESASTNQTSMYLCASRLNGQLSSYEQYFGPGTRLTVT.

The sample holds one count of this clone. V gene TRBV9 combines with J gene TRBJ2-7; the D gene is possibly TRBD2 (6 bases). V dropped 0 bases and J dropped 2 bases, with 9 bases sitting between them. Germline loops: CDR1 SGDLS, CDR2 YYNGEE. This CDR3 contains 14 residues. The CDR3 DNA sequence: TGTGCCAGCAGCGTAGAGGCGGGGCCCTACGAGCAGTACTTC. Protein: CASSVEAGPYEQYF.